This T cell receptor beta chain was captured by sequencing in a study of blood T cell repertoires in COVID-19. Study information: Two consecutive negative NP/OP PCR tests, clearance, or resolved symptoms defined Cohort 3 recovery. Material from acute and convalescent COVID-19 was sourced from the United States, Italy and Spain.

Participants were placed into cohorts based on the clinical history they reported. This CDR3 has 13 amino acids. The V end was cut by 5 bases, the J end by 6 bases, with 13 bases between. Per germline, CDR1 SGHAT and CDR2 FQNNGV. The assay was immunoSEQ multiplex PCR, and TCRdb's table has in-frame clones only and misses some. The table has about 280,000 clones, more than 75% seen once. The V call is TRBV11-2, the J call TRBJ1-1; no definite D call. The sequence derives from a woman between 55 and 75 years old in a cohort exposed to, infected with or recovered from COVID-19 (not recorded which). Sequencing input: PBMCs or T cells enriched from blood (not recorded which). In DNA form, the CDR3 reads TGTGCCAGCAGCCCTCGTAGTAACGCTGAAGCTTTCTTT. As protein: CASSPRSNAEAFF.